The rows below give T cell receptor beta chains drawn from one sample of a study of T cell responses to AZD1222 COVID-19 vaccine. The repertoire was sequenced with immunoSEQ multiplex PCR; TCRdb's copy has only in-frame clones and lacks some. The data show around 110,000 clones, about 90% seen once. The sequencing used peripheral blood, collected on day 0 of AZD1222 vaccination. Source of these receptors: an adult in good health. Each CDR3 is given with its conserved first and last residue. A D gene is named only where the DNA matches it firmly. Clone size is given for some rows only: seen once, a few or many times, or a class if the clone is expanded.

d_call	clone_size	v_call	j_call	cdr3_nt	cdr3_aa
TRBD2	-	TRBV6-6	TRBJ2-7	TGTGCCAGCAGTTACTCGAAGACTCGGGAGGGCTACGAGCAGTACTTC	CASSYSKTREGYEQYF
TRBD2	-	TRBV19	TRBJ2-7	TGTGCCAGTAGTATTAACCAGCCGGGGGGATTTGTCTATGAGCAGTACTTC	CASSINQPGGFVYEQYF
TRBD1	-	TRBV12-3/TRBV12-4	TRBJ1-1	TGTGCCAGCAGTCGGACAGGGGGGACTGAAGCTTTCTTT	CASSRTGGTEAFF
TRBD1	many	TRBV10-3	TRBJ1-1	TGTGCCATCAGTGAGTCTAGGGGGACAGGGAACACTGAAGCTTTCTTT	CAISESRGTGNTEAFF
-	-	TRBV5-6	TRBJ2-5	TGTGCCAGCAGCCGTCCCCTTGGAGCGGAGACCCAGTACTTC	CASSRPLGAETQYF
TRBD1	-	TRBV24-1	TRBJ2-5	TGTGCCACCAGTGGAACAGGGGCGCGCGGGACCCAGTACTTC	CATSGTGARGTQYF
TRBD2	-	TRBV9	TRBJ2-2	TGTGCCAGCAGCAGTAGCGGGAGGGCCACCGGGGAGCTGTTTTTT	CASSSSGRATGELFF
TRBD1	few	TRBV19	TRBJ1-5	TGTGCCAGTAGGCACCGGACAGGGGGTCAGCCCCAGCATTTT	CASRHRTGGQPQHF
TRBD1	-	TRBV3-1/TRBV3-2	TRBJ1-6	TGTGCCAGCAGCCAAGTGGGACAGGGGGCTTCACCCCTCCACTTT	CASSQVGQGASPLHF
TRBD1	few	TRBV7-9	TRBJ2-5	TGTGCCAGCACCCGGGACAGGGGCGCAGGAGAGACCCAGTACTTC	CASTRDRGAGETQYF
TRBD1	-	TRBV4-2	TRBJ1-4	TGTGCCAGCAGCCAAGATTGGACAGGGGGCGGAAATGAAAAACTGTTTTTT	CASSQDWTGGGNEKLFF
-	-	TRBV6-5	TRBJ1-1	TGTGCCAGCAGATCAAGAGGCGCGGGCGAAGCTTTCTTT	CASRSRGAGEAFF
TRBD1	-	TRBV27	TRBJ1-1	TGTGCCAGCAGTCAGAGGGACAGAGAAGCTTTCTTT	CASSQRDREAFF
-	-	TRBV19	TRBJ2-6	TGTGCCAGTAGGTGGGACGGGATTCCTGGGGCCAACGTCCTGACTTTC	CASRWDGIPGANVLTF
-	-	TRBV19	TRBJ1-5	TGTGCCAGTAGTCTCAATAGGGGGGGCGGTCAGCCCCAGCATTTT	CASSLNRGGGQPQHF
-	-	TRBV27	TRBJ2-2	TGTGCCGCCTTTACCCCTAGCGTGGGAGCGAGCACCGGGGAGCTGTTTTTT	CAAFTPSVGASTGELFF
TRBD2	once	TRBV10-3	TRBJ2-7	TGTGCCATCAGTGAGGGGACTAGCGGCTCCTACGAGCAGTACTTC	CAISEGTSGSYEQYF
-	few	TRBV6-5	TRBJ1-1	TGTGCCAGCGGGGGGGGCAGGGGCCTTCCCGAAGCTTTCTTT	CASGGGRGLPEAFF
-	-	TRBV27	TRBJ1-5	TGTGCCAGCAGCACACTTCCGTATAGCAATCAGCCCCAGCATTTT	CASSTLPYSNQPQHF
-	-	TRBV5-5	TRBJ1-1	TGTGCCAGCAGCTTGGTTGACACTGAAGCTTTCTTT	CASSLVDTEAFF
TRBD1	-	TRBV3-1/TRBV3-2	TRBJ2-7	TGTGCCAGCAGCCTTAGACAGGGGGACGAGCAGTACTTC	CASSLRQGDEQYF
-	-	TRBV6-2/TRBV6-3	TRBJ2-7	TGTGCCAGCAGTTCCCTCACGTACGAGCAGTACTTC	CASSSLTYEQYF